This TCR beta chain was obtained from a study of OX40 agonist ivuxolimab in advanced cancers. Findings and limits, study-wide: Clonal expansion from baseline to week 6 occurred in both CD4+ and CD8+ T cells.

Turning to this clone: What it recognizes is unknown.

Method: immunoSEQ multiplex PCR; TCRdb's copy keeps in-frame clones and lacks some. The table records under 110,000 clones, 75% to 95% of them present only once. The CDR3 totals 15 residues. Trimming removed 2 bases from V and 9 bases from J, with 18 bases in between. Germline V gives CDR1 MNHEY, CDR2 SVGAGI. The sample here was CD4+ or CD8+ T cells sorted from blood, taken in a trial of the OX40 agonist ivuxolimab. The sequence came from an adult with an advanced solid tumor such as melanoma, head and neck, liver or kidney cancer. The J gene is TRBJ2-3, the V gene TRBV6-5, with D tentatively TRBD1 or TRBD2 (5 bases each). CDR3 in DNA: TGTGCCAGCAGTTACGGGGACCCCGGGATTGGCACGCAGTATTTT. Amino acids: CASSYGDPGIGTQYF.